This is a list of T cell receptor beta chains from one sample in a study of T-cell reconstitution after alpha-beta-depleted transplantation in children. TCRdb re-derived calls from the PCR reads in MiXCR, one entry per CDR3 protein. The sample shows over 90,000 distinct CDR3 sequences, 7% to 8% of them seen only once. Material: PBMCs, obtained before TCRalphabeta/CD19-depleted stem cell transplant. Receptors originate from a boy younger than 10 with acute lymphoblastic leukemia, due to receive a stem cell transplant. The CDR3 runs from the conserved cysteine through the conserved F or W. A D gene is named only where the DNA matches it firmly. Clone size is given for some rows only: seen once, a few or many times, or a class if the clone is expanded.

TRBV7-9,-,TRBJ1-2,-,CASSLSGGGFTF,TGTGCCAGCAGCCTTTCTGGCGGGGGATTCACCTTC
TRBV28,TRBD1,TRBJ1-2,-,CASIGTGRDGYTF,TGTGCCAGCATCGGGACAGGGAGGGATGGCTACACCTTC
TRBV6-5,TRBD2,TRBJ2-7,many,CASRSGTSVYEQYF,TGTGCCAGCAGGTCCGGGACTAGCGTCTACGAGCAGTACTTC
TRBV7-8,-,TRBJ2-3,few,CASAASPDTQYF,TGTGCCAGCGCGGCGAGTCCGGATACGCAGTATTTT
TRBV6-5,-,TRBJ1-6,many,CASSSTGNSPLHF,TGTGCCAGCAGTAGTACAGGGAATTCACCCCTCCACTTT
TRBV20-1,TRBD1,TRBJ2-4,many,CSARPGQAKNIQYF,TGCAGTGCCCGACCGGGACAGGCCAAAAACATTCAGTACTTC
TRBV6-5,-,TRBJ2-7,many,CASSYRSGANYEQYF,TGTGCCAGCAGTTACAGGTCAGGGGCAAACTACGAGCAGTACTTC
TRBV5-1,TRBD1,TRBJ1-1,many,CASSQEEGARSFF,TGCGCCAGCAGCCAGGAGGAGGGGGCGAGGTCTTTCTTT
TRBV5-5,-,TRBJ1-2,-,CASSLVQGYGYTF,TGTGCCAGCAGCTTGGTGCAGGGGTATGGCTACACCTTC
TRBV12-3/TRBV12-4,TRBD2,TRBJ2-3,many,CASSSSSGKDTQYF,TGTGCCAGCAGTTCATCTAGCGGGAAGGATACGCAGTATTTT
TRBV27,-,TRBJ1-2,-,CASRATGANYGYTF,TGTGCCAGCAGGGCGACAGGAGCTAACTATGGCTACACCTTC
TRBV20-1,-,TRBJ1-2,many,CSARVGRVTYGYTF,TGCAGTGCTAGAGTCGGAAGGGTTACCTATGGCTACACCTTC
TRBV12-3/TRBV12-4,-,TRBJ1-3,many,CASSLETSPAGNTIYF,TGTGCCAGCAGTTTGGAGACCAGTCCGGCGGGAAACACCATATATTTT
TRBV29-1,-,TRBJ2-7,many,CSVESYYEQYF,TGCAGCGTTGAAAGTTACTACGAGCAGTACTTC
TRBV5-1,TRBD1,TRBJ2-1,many,CASSLWQGATNEQFF,TGCGCCAGCAGCTTGTGGCAGGGGGCTACGAATGAGCAGTTCTTC
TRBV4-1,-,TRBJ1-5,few,CASSQGQVKPQHF,TGCGCCAGCAGCCAAGGACAGGTGAAGCCCCAGCATTTT
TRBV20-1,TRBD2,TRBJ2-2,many,CSAERLAGPNTGELFF,TGCAGTGCCGAACGACTAGCGGGGCCCAACACCGGGGAGCTGTTTTTT
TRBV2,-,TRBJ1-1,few,CASKGGWQNEAFF,TGTGCCAGCAAGGGGGGGTGGCAGAATGAAGCTTTCTTT
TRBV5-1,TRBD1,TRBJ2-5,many,CASSGDSGNQETQYF,TGCGCCAGCAGCGGGGACAGTGGAAATCAAGAGACCCAGTACTTC
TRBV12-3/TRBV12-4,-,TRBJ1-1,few,CASSPPSGFMNTEAFF,TGTGCCAGCAGCCCCCCCAGTGGCTTCATGAACACTGAAGCTTTCTTT
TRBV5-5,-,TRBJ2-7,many,CASSLLDRRGYEQYF,TGTGCCAGCAGCTTACTGGACAGGCGGGGGTACGAGCAGTACTTC
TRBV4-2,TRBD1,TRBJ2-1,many,CASSPLPGQGISNEQFF,TGTGCCAGCAGCCCTTTACCAGGACAGGGAATTTCCAATGAGCAGTTCTTC
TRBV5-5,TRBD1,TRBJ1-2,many,CASSLADRAIYGYTF,TGTGCCAGCAGCTTGGCTGACAGGGCCATCTATGGCTACACCTTC
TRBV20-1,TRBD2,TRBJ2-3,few,CSVVERGGLDTQYF,TGCAGTGTCGTTGAGCGGGGGGGCCTTGATACGCAGTATTTT
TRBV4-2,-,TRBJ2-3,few,CASSQEGTVADTQYF,TGTGCCAGCAGCCAAGAAGGTACGGTAGCAGATACGCAGTATTTT
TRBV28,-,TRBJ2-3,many,CASSFQGADTQYF,TGTGCCAGCAGTTTCCAGGGCGCAGATACGCAGTATTTT
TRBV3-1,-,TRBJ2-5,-,CASSQASGYQETQYF,TGTGCCAGCAGCCAAGCATCGGGGTACCAAGAGACCCAGTACTTC
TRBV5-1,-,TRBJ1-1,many,CASRLEANTEAFF,TGCGCCAGCAGGCTCGAGGCCAACACTGAAGCTTTCTTT
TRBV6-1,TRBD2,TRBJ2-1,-,CASSERGYYNEQFF,TGTGCCAGCAGCGAGCGGGGATACTACAATGAGCAGTTCTTC
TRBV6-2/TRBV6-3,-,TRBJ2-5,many,CASEKIAAPETQYF,TGTGCCAGCGAGAAAATAGCGGCCCCCGAGACCCAGTACTTC
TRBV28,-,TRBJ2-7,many,CASSLAPVIEQYF,TGTGCCAGCAGTTTAGCCCCCGTTATAGAGCAGTACTTC
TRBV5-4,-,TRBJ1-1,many,CASSLASVGTEAFF,TGTGCCAGCAGCTTGGCGTCGGTAGGTACTGAAGCTTTCTTT
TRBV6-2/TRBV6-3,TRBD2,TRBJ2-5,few,CASSSRLAGKTQYF,TGTGCCAGCAGTTCCCGGCTAGCGGGGAAGACCCAGTACTTC
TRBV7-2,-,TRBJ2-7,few,CASSFQGPQYF,TGTGCCAGCAGCTTCCAGGGTCCGCAGTACTTC
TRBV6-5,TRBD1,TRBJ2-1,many,CASSPPPDRVGEQFF,TGTGCCAGCAGTCCCCCCCCGGACAGGGTTGGTGAGCAGTTCTTC
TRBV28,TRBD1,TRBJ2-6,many,CASSNRTGGPNSGANVLTF,TGTGCCAGCAGTAACAGGACAGGGGGCCCTAACTCTGGGGCCAACGTCCTGACTTTC
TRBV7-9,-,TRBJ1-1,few,CASSFWGEGRAEAFF,TGTGCCAGCAGCTTCTGGGGGGAGGGAAGAGCTGAAGCTTTCTTT
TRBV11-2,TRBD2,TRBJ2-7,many,CASSLILAGMEYEQYF,TGTGCCAGCAGCTTAATACTAGCGGGGATGGAGTACGAGCAGTACTTC
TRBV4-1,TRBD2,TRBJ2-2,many,CASSQGEGTGELFF,TGCGCCAGCAGCCAGGGGGAGGGCACCGGGGAGCTGTTTTTT
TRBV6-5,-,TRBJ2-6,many,CASRDGSSGANVLTF,TGTGCCAGCAGGGACGGGAGCTCTGGGGCCAACGTCCTGACTTTC
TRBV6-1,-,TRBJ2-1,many,CASSLGANEQFF,TGTGCCAGCAGCCTCGGGGCCAATGAGCAGTTCTTC
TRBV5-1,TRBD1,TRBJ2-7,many,CASTLIHRGLDEQYF,TGCGCCAGCACCCTGATCCACAGGGGGCTGGACGAGCAGTACTTC
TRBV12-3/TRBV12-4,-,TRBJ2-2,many,CASITGTLNTGELFF,TGTGCCAGCATCACCGGGACTCTGAACACCGGGGAGCTGTTTTTT
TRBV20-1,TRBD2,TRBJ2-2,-,CSARDLSGGATGELFF,TGCAGTGCTAGAGATCTCAGCGGGGGGGCCACCGGGGAGCTGTTTTTT
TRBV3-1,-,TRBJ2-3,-,CASSHRVGGTDMQYF,TGTGCCAGCAGCCACCGGGTGGGCGGCACAGATATGCAGTATTTT
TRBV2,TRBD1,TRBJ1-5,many,CASDRDQYSNQPQHF,TGTGCCAGCGACAGGGATCAATATAGCAATCAGCCCCAGCATTTT
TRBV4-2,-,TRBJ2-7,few,CASRGLDYEQYF,TGTGCCAGCAGGGGGCTCGATTACGAGCAGTACTTC
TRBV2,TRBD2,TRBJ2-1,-,CASASTSGGDNEQFF,TGTGCCAGCGCCTCGACTAGCGGGGGGGACAATGAGCAGTTCTTC
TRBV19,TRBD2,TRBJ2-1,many,CASSFGGAPHEQFF,TGTGCCAGTAGTTTCGGGGGGGCCCCCCATGAGCAGTTCTTC